The 17 T cell receptor beta chains below all came from one sample that was sequenced in a study of cytomegalovirus exposure and HLA in healthy donors. The PCR was carried out with 60 Vbeta primers and 13 Jbeta primers. TCRdb's table, derived via immunoSEQ multiplex PCR, lists solely in-frame clones and lacks some. This table holds 150,000 or so clones, roughly 82% found once. Input material: PBMCs. These TCRs come from a woman under 40 in good health and CMV-seronegative.

The chain links TRBV4-1 to TRBJ2-3; 12 nucleotides match TRBD2. The CDR3 is 16 residues long. Germline-derived CDR1 and CDR2 are MGHRA and YSYEKL. V was pared by 0 bases and J by 3 bases, with 1 base of the junction left unmatched. Here the CDR3 reads CASSQELAGGTDTQYF. CDR3 coding DNA: TGCGCCAGCAGCCAAGAACTAGCGGGGGGAACAGATACGCAGTATTTT.

J is TRBJ2-7 and V is TRBV5-4; TRBD2 matches at 12 bases. CDR1 is SGHNT and CDR2 is YYREEE in the germline V gene (reference sequence). CDR3 size: 15 residues. J was trimmed by 5 bases and V by 4 bases; bases with no gene match: 7. CDR3 sequence reads: CASSPSRTSGDEQYF. The CDR3 coding sequence is TGTGCCAGCAGCCCGTCTCGGACTAGCGGGGACGAGCAGTACTTC.

This clone has just a few counts. The chain links TRBV5-6 to TRBJ2-1, with D perhaps matching TRBD1 (5 bases). CDR1 is SGHDT and CDR2 is YYEEEE in the germline V gene. The germline V and J ends were trimmed by 0 bases and 7 bases, with 17 bases remaining between them. This CDR3 is built from 16 residues. CDR3 DNA sequence: TGTGCCAGCAGCTTGGACAAGGGGTGGAGCTCGAATGAGCAGTTCTTC. As protein: CASSLDKGWSSNEQFF.

The chain is built from TRBV10-3 and TRBJ2-7, with TRBD1 as a possible D gene (6 bases). The CDR3 sequence is 17 residues long. Trimming cost V 4 bases and J 2 bases, with 21 bases left between them. The germline gives CDR1 ENHRY, CDR2 SYGVKD. CDR3 amino acids: CAISVSLLGQSTYEQYF. The CDR3, as DNA: TGTGCCATCAGTGTAAGCCTCCTTGGACAGTCTACCTACGAGCAGTACTTC.

The chain carries TRBV28 and TRBJ2-7; D is unresolved. CDR1 is MDHEN and CDR2 is SYDVKM in the germline V gene. The CDR3 is 13 amino acids. The V end was cut by 2 bases, the J end by 4 bases, with 9 bases between. The CDR3 DNA is TGTGCCAGCAGTTTACTGGGCAGTTACGAGCAGTACTTC. Translation gives CASSLLGSYEQYF. The complete variable domain, with remaining parts taken from reference TRBV28 and TRBJ2-7, reads DVKVTQSSRYLVKRTGEKVFLECVQDMDHENMFWYRQDPGLGLRLIYFSYDVKMKEKGDIPEGYSVSREKKERFSLILESASTNQTSMYLCASSLLGSYEQYFGPGTRLTVT.

This chain connects TRBV25-1 to TRBJ1-2; 7 nucleotides agree with TRBD1. CDR1 and CDR2 (germline): MGHDK, SYGVNS. Trimming removed 6 bases from V and 6 bases from J; junction bases left unmatched: 4. This CDR3 comprises 12 residues. The CDR3 spells CASRKGGDGYTF. Here the CDR3 DNA reads TGTGCCAGCAGAAAAGGGGGCGATGGCTACACCTTC.

The chain uses TRBV2 and TRBJ1-1; 9 positions agree with TRBD1. The CDR3 consists of 19 residues. Germline V gene sequence: CDR1 SNHLY, CDR2 FYNNEI. V was pared by 6 bases and J by 1 base, with 18 bases of the junction left unmatched. CDR3 sequence reads: CASRGSRDRALAGNTEAFF. CDR3 coding DNA: TGTGCCAGCAGAGGTTCCCGGGACAGGGCTCTAGCGGGGAACACTGAAGCTTTCTTT.

This clone is a singleton in its sample. The V and J genes are TRBV7-9 and TRBJ1-1; no clear D gene. V was shortened by 1 base and J by 0 bases, with 6 bases between the two germline ends. The germline V gene encodes CDR1 SEHNR and CDR2 FQNEAQ (reference sequence). This CDR3 is built from 14 residues. CDR3 region: CASSLVPLNTEAFF. The CDR3 DNA sequence: TGTGCCAGCAGCTTAGTTCCCTTGAACACTGAAGCTTTCTTT.

J is TRBJ1-1 and V is TRBV2; a possible D gene is TRBD1 (5 bases). The CDR3 contains 13 residues. V was pared by 8 bases and J by 4 bases, with 14 bases between. CDR1 and CDR2 (germline): SNHLY, FYNNEI. CDR3 loop: CASLGRVITEAFF. In nucleotides, the CDR3 is TGTGCCAGCTTAGGCAGGGTGATCACTGAAGCTTTCTTT.

This clone appeared a single time. V is TRBV28 and J is TRBJ1-5, with 10 bases lining up with TRBD1. The CDR3 totals 17 residues. J lost 8 bases, V lost 7 bases, and 17 bases had no gene match. Germline V gene lookup returns CDR1 MDHEN and CDR2 SYDVKM. CDR3 nucleotide sequence: TGTGCCAGCACTGGGGCCGGGACAGGGGTTATCTCGAAGCCCCAGCATTTT. Translated, it gives CASTGAGTGVISKPQHF.

The chain links TRBV5-4 to TRBJ2-3; the match to TRBD2 covers 10 bases. Trimming took 4 bases from V and 3 from J; bases not matched to a gene: 8. Per germline, CDR1 SGHNT and CDR2 YYREEE (reference sequence). The CDR3 is 16 residues long. The CDR3 coding sequence is TGTGCCAGCAGCCCCCGGGTAGCGGGGGGAACAGATACGCAGTATTTT. Its translation: CASSPRVAGGTDTQYF.

The rearrangement uses TRBV9 and TRBJ2-1; 7 bases map to TRBD2. CDR1 is SGDLS, CDR2 YYNGEE, per germline. Trimming removed 1 base from V and 1 base from J; junction bases left unmatched: 2. This CDR3 has 15 residues. CDR3 in DNA: TGTGCCAGCAGCGTAAGCGGGGAATCCTACAATGAGCAGTTCTTC. Translating gives CASSVSGESYNEQFF. Full variable domain (missing parts from reference TRBV9 and TRBJ2-1): DSGVTQTPKHLITATGQRVTLRCSPRSGDLSVYWYQQSLDQGLQFLIQYYNGEERAKGNILERFSAQQFPDLHSELNLSSLELGDSALYFCASSVSGESYNEQFFGPGTRLTVL.

This clone has only one observation. This chain uses TRBV4-3 with TRBJ2-5; a possible D gene is TRBD2 (5 bases). CDR3 length: 16 amino acids. V shed 1 base and J shed 1 base, with 13 bases lying between them. Germline CDR1 and CDR2: LGHNA and YSLEER. CDR3 loop: CASSQGVRGAQETQYF. The CDR3 bases are TGCGCCAGCAGCCAAGGGGTCCGGGGTGCCCAAGAGACCCAGTACTTC.

A note on this clone: The junction departs from germline at one end; a sequencing error may be responsible. V and J are TRBV7-8 and TRBJ1-2, with 7 bases fitting TRBD1. Germline assignment: CDR1 SGHVS and CDR2 FQNEAQ. The CDR3 has 14 amino acids. The CDR3 sequence is CASSLGETGRGYTF. The CDR3 DNA reads TGTGCCAGCAGTTTAGGGGAGACAGGGCGCGGCTACACCTTC.

The chain carries TRBV30 and TRBJ1-5, with D uncertain. Trimming pared 3 bases from V and 0 bases from J, leaving 12 bases between. The CDR3 runs to 15 residues. CDR1 and CDR2 from the germline V gene are GTSNPN and SVGIG (reference sequence). The CDR3 region has the DNA TGTGCCTGGAGCGTGGGAGGGAATAGCAATCAGCCCCAGCATTTT. This sequence encodes CAWSVGGNSNQPQHF.

The CDR3 sequence is CASSIGGYANTEAFF. The CDR3 nucleotides read TGTGCCAGTAGTATAGGGGGCTACGCGAACACTGAAGCTTTCTTT. The V call is TRBV19, the J call TRBJ1-1; maybe TRBD1 (5 bases). There are 15 residues in the CDR3. The germline CDR1 and CDR2 sequences are LNHDA and SQIVND (reference sequence). V was cut by 1 base and J by 1 base, with 10 bases left in between.

The rearrangement uses TRBV25-1 and TRBJ1-1; D remains unclear. The V end was cut by 4 bases, the J end by 8 bases, with 14 bases between. The CDR3 loop spans 13 amino acids. Germline values: CDR1 MGHDK, CDR2 SYGVNS. In DNA, the CDR3 is TGTGCCAGCAGTGCCTTGGGGAGCCGAGAAGCTTTCTTT. Encoded protein: CASSALGSREAFF.